These T cell receptor beta chains were read from a single sample in a study of shared clonotypes between healthy human individuals. Here immunoSEQ multiplex PCR was the method, and the copy in TCRdb shows in-frame clones only, minus some. The sample has some 2,000,000 clones; about 95% are singletons. Sequencing was carried out using naive CD8+ T cells sorted from blood. The receptors come from a man aged 18 to 30 in good health. Each CDR3 is given with its conserved first and last residue. The D gene is left open where the match is weak. Expanded clones get a size class; other rows say once, few or many, or leave the size out.

length	size	D	J	V	DNA	CDR3
14	few	-	TRBJ1-4	TRBV28	TGTGCCAGCAGTTTATTACAGGACCATGAAAAACTGTTTTTT	CASSLLQDHEKLFF
12	-	-	TRBJ2-2	TRBV5-6	TGTGCCAGCAGCCTTCCGTCCGGGGAGCTGTTTTTT	CASSLPSGELFF
15	-	-	TRBJ2-1	TRBV27	TGTGCCAGCAGTCCCTACCGTAGGGCCTACAATGAGCAGTTCTTC	CASSPYRRAYNEQFF
15	-	TRBD2	TRBJ2-1	TRBV6-5	TGTGCCAGCGGAGCCGGGGGGGGCTTCCCCCATGAGCAGTTCTTC	CASGAGGGFPHEQFF
14	-	-	TRBJ1-1	TRBV19	TGTGCCAGTAGTGGACAGACGGTGAACACTGAAGCTTTCTTT	CASSGQTVNTEAFF
15	once	-	TRBJ2-2	TRBV7-9	TGTGCCAGCAGCTTAGCCAGGGAAGACACCGGGGAGCTGTTTTTT	CASSLAREDTGELFF
16	once	TRBD1	TRBJ1-1	TRBV27	TGTGCCAGCAGTTTGGTCCCCGAGACAGGGGGGGCTGAAGCTTTCTTT	CASSLVPETGGAEAFF
14	-	TRBD1	TRBJ1-4	TRBV19	TGTGCCAGTAGTAGAACAGGGGCGGGTGAAAAACTGTTTTTT	CASSRTGAGEKLFF
14	-	-	TRBJ2-4	TRBV7-6	TGTGCCAGCAGCTTAGCTCCAGGGGCTGACATTCAGTACTTC	CASSLAPGADIQYF
15	-	-	TRBJ1-1	TRBV5-6	TGTGCCAGCAGCTTGGGTGTAGGTTCGAACACTGAAGCTTTCTTT	CASSLGVGSNTEAFF
14	-	-	TRBJ1-5	TRBV5-8	TGTGCCAGCAGCTTACGCGGGGGCAATCAGCCCCAGCATTTT	CASSLRGGNQPQHF
14	once	-	TRBJ2-5	TRBV7-9	TGTGCCAGCAGCGCTACCACCCGGGGGGAGACCCAGTACTTC	CASSATTRGETQYF
16	-	-	TRBJ1-1	TRBV11-2	TGTGCCAGCAGCTTGTGGACACTTACTGGGAACACTGAAGCTTTCTTT	CASSLWTLTGNTEAFF
16	-	-	TRBJ2-7	TRBV7-9	TGTGCCAGCAGCCTTCTTAGCGCGAGTGGAACCTACGAGCAGTACTTC	CASSLLSASGTYEQYF
15	-	-	TRBJ2-3	TRBV5-4	TGTGCCAGCAGCTTGGGGACAGGAGGGTACGATACGCAGTATTTT	CASSLGTGGYDTQYF
16	-	-	TRBJ2-3	TRBV7-9	TGTGCCAGCAGCTTAGCAACAACTGAAAGCACAGATACGCAGTATTTT	CASSLATTESTDTQYF
13	-	-	TRBJ2-7	TRBV6-5	TGTGCCAGCACCCACCCCCTCCTCTACGAGCAGTACTTC	CASTHPLLYEQYF
15	-	-	TRBJ2-7	TRBV5-4	TGTGCCAGCAGCTTGGAAGGGGAGGCAGACTACGAGCAGTACTTC	CASSLEGEADYEQYF
16	-	TRBD2	TRBJ2-1	TRBV6-6	TGTGCCAGCAGTTACCCCAGCGGGAGATTCGACAATGAGCAGTTCTTC	CASSYPSGRFDNEQFF
15	-	TRBD1	TRBJ2-1	TRBV9	TGTGCCAGCAGCGTGGGACAGGTTGGCTACAATGAGCAGTTCTTC	CASSVGQVGYNEQFF
16	-	TRBD1	TRBJ1-2	TRBV7-2	TGTGCCAGCAGCTTAGGCTGGGACAGGGCGAACTATGGCTACACCTTC	CASSLGWDRANYGYTF
14	-	-	TRBJ2-7	TRBV13	TGTGCCAGCAGCTTAGGGAGAGGAACCTACGAGCAGTACTTC	CASSLGRGTYEQYF
17	-	-	TRBJ2-4	TRBV27	TGTGCCAGCAGTCCGACCCCCGGACTGGGGCCCAAAAACATTCAGTACTTC	CASSPTPGLGPKNIQYF
14	once	-	TRBJ2-7	TRBV4-3	TGCGCCAGCAGCCAAGATCGGGCGAATGTCGAGCAGTACTTC	CASSQDRANVEQYF
14	once	-	TRBJ2-1	TRBV27	TGTGCCAGCAGTTTAACAGCCCTGGTCCCTGAGCAGTTCTTC	CASSLTALVPEQFF
13	-	TRBD2	TRBJ2-3	TRBV27	TGTGCCAGCGGGGCGGGGGGGCTTGGTACGCAGTATTTT	CASGAGGLGTQYF
12	-	-	TRBJ2-1	TRBV28	TGTGCCAGCAGGTCCTACCTAGCGGAGCAGTTCTTC	CASRSYLAEQFF
14	once	TRBD1	TRBJ1-1	TRBV6-5	TGTGCCAGCAGCCCGGGACAGGGGGGCACTGAAGCTTTCTTT	CASSPGQGGTEAFF
17	-	-	TRBJ1-2	TRBV5-1	TGCGCCAGCAGCTTCACCGGGACGTACCGGGATAACTATGGCTACACCTTC	CASSFTGTYRDNYGYTF
14	-	TRBD1	TRBJ1-4	TRBV7-2	TGTGCCAGCAGCTCCGGACAGGGTAGTGAAAAACTGTTTTTT	CASSSGQGSEKLFF
18	-	-	TRBJ2-3	TRBV13	TGTGCCAGCAGCCCAACAATGAGACTAGGGGACTCGGCAGATACGCAGTATTTT	CASSPTMRLGDSADTQYF
13	-	TRBD2	TRBJ2-7	TRBV10-3	TGTGCCATTGGGACTAGCGGGACCCCCGAGCAGTACTTC	CAIGTSGTPEQYF
14	-	-	TRBJ2-5	TRBV21-1	TGTGCCAGCAGCTCAGGACAGCTCCAAGAGACCCAGTACTTC	CASSSGQLQETQYF
14	-	-	TRBJ2-3	TRBV5-5	TGTGCCAGCAGCTTCTCGACTAACACAGATACGCAGTATTTT	CASSFSTNTDTQYF
14	-	-	TRBJ1-4	TRBV4-3	TGCGCCAGCAGCCAAGACGGGTTAAATGAAAAACTGTTTTTT	CASSQDGLNEKLFF
14	-	-	TRBJ1-1	TRBV27	TGTGCCAGCAGTTTATCGTTCCAGGGATATGAAGCTTTCTTT	CASSLSFQGYEAFF
14	-	-	TRBJ2-2	TRBV10-3	TGTGCCATCAGTGACACGGGTAACACCGGGGAGCTGTTTTTT	CAISDTGNTGELFF
14	-	TRBD1	TRBJ2-1	TRBV28	TGTGCCAGCAGTACGGACAGGGATGACAATGAGCAGTTCTTC	CASSTDRDDNEQFF
14	-	-	TRBJ2-7	TRBV5-1	TGCGCCAGCAGCTTTTCAGCCGGCCCTTACGAGCAGTACTTC	CASSFSAGPYEQYF
13	-	-	TRBJ1-1	TRBV7-2	TGTGCCAGCAGCCCGGGACTGAACACTGAAGCTTTCTTT	CASSPGLNTEAFF